This TCR beta chain was captured in a study of blood T cell repertoires in COVID-19. Germline lookup yields CDR1 SGHRS and CDR2 YFSETQ. The length of the CDR3 is 14 residues. Germline trimming cut 4 bases from V and 8 bases from J; bases unmatched to any gene: 8. The authors' processing: Reference gene primer amplification gave estimated nucleated cell counts. Some clones are missing from TCRdb's copy, which holds only in-frame ones; the method was immunoSEQ multiplex PCR. V, J and clone size are taken as reported in that table, and D and trimming were inferred from the DNA itself. The sample records just under 350,000 clones, approximately 91% being singletons.

The receptor was derived from a woman in her sixties or seventies with COVID-19, enrolled during active disease. The chain has TRBV5-1 and TRBJ1-2; TRBD1 aligns across 10 bases. Sequenced input: peripheral blood. In DNA form, the CDR3 reads TGCGCCAGCAGCCAGACAGGGGGCTCAAAGGGCTACACCTTC. It encodes CASSQTGGSKGYTF. Full variable domain (remainder filled in from reference TRBV5-1 and TRBJ1-2): KAGVTQTPRYLIKTRGQQVTLSCSPISGHRSVSWYQQTPGQGLQFLFEYFSETQRNKGNFPGRFSGRQFSNSRSEMNVSTLELGDSALYLCASSQTGGSKGYTFGSGTRLTVV.